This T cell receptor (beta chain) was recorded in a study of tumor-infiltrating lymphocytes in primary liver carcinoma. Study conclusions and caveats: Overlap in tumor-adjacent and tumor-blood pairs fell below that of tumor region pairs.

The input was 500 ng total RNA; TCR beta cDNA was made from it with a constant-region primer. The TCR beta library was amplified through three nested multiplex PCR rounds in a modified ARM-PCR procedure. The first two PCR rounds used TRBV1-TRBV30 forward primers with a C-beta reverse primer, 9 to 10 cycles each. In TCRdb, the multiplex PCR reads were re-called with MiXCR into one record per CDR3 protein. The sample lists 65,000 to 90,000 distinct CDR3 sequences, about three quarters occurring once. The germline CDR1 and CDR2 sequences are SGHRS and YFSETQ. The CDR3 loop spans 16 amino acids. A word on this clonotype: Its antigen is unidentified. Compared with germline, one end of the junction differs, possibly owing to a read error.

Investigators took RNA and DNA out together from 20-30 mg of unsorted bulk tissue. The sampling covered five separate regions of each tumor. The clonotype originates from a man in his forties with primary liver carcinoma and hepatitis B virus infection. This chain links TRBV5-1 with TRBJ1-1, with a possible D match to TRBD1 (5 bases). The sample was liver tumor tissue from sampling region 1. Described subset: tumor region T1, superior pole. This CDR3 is CASSWGPGQPNIEAFF. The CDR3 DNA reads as TGCGCCAGCAGCTGGGGTCCGGGGCAACCGAACATTGAAGCTTTCTTT.